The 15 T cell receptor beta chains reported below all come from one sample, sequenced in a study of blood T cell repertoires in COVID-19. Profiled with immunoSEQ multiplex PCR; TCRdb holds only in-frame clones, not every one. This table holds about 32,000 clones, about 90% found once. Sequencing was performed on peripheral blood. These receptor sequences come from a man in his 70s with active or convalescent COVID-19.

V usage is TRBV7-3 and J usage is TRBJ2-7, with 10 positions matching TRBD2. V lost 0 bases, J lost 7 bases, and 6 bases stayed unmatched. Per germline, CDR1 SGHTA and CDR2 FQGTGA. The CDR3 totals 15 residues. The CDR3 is CASSLTPSGSQEQYF. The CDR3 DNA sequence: TGTGCCAGCAGCTTAACCCCTAGCGGGAGTCAAGAGCAGTACTTC.

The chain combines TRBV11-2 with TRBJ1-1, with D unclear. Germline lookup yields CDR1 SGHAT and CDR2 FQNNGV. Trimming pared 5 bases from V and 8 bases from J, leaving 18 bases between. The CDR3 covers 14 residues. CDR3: CASSPLAFNPEAFF. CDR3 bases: TGTGCCAGCAGCCCCTTAGCCTTTAATCCGGAAGCTTTCTTT.

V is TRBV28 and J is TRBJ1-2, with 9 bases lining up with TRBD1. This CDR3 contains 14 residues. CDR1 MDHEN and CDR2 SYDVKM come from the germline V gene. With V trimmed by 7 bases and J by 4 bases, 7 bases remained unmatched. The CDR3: CASNRDRVGYGYTF. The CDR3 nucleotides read TGTGCCAGCAATAGGGACAGGGTGGGCTATGGCTACACCTTC.

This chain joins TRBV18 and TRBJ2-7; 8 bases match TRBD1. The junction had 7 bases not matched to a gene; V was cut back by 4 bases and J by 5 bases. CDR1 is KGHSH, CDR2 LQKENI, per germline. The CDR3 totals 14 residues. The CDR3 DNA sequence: TGTGCCAGCTCACTCGACAGGGGAGGACACGAGCAGTACTTC. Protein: CASSLDRGGHEQYF.

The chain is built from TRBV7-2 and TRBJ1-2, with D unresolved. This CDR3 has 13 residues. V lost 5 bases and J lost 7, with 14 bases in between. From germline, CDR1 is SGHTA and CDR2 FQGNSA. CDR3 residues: CASSPGGIFGYTF. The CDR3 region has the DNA TGTGCCAGCAGCCCAGGAGGGATTTTTGGCTACACCTTC. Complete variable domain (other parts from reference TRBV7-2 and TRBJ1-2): GAGVSQSPSNKVTEKGKDVELRCDPISGHTALYWYRQSLGQGLEFLIYFQGNSAPDKSGLPSDRFSAERTGGSVSTLTIQRTQQEDSAVYLCASSPGGIFGYTFGSGTRLTVV.

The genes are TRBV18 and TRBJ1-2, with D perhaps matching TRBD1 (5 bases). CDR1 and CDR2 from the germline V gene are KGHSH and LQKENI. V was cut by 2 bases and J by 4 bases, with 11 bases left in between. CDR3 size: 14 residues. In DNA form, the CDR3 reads TGTGCCAGCTCACCATTGCAGGGAAGCTATGGCTACACCTTC. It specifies CASSPLQGSYGYTF.

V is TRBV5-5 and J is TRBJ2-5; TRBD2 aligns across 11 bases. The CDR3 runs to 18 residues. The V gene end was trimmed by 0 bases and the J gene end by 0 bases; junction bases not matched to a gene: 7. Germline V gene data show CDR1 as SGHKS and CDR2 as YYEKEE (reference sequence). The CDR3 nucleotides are TGTGCCAGCAGCTTGGAGGTGGTAGCGGGGGGGTACCAAGAGACCCAGTACTTC. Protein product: CASSLEVVAGGYQETQYF.

Here the CDR3 reads CASTQAGSTDTQYF. The CDR3 region has the DNA TGCGCCAGCACTCAAGCAGGTAGCACAGATACGCAGTATTTT. The chain has TRBV5-1 and TRBJ2-3, with D uncertain. CDR1 and CDR2 from the germline V gene are SGHRS and YFSETQ. CDR3 length equals 14 residues. V gave up 6 bases and J gave up 0 bases, with 11 bases separating them.

The CDR3 reads CASSLGLANYNEQFF. CDR3 DNA sequence: TGCGCCAGCAGCTTGGGACTAGCGAACTACAATGAGCAGTTCTTC. The chain uses TRBV5-1 and TRBJ2-1, with TRBD2 matching 8 bases. The V gene end was trimmed by 0 bases and the J gene end by 3 bases; junction bases not matched to a gene: 2. The CDR3 extends over 15 amino acids. CDR1 and CDR2 (germline): SGHRS, YFSETQ.

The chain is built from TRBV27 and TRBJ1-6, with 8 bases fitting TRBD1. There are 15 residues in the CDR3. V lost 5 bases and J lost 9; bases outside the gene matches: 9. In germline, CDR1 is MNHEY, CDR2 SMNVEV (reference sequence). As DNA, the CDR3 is TGTGCCAGCAGTACTGCCCGGACAGGGATTTCACCCCTCCACTTT. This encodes CASSTARTGISPLHF.

The CDR3 protein is CASSLTPVGGDQPQHF. The CDR3 DNA reads as TGTGCCAGCAGCTTAACACCCGTAGGGGGCGATCAGCCCCAGCATTTT. The genes are TRBV7-8 and TRBJ1-5, with 7 nucleotides matching TRBD1. CDR3 length equals 16 residues. Trimming at V came to 2 bases and at J to 5 bases, leaving 9 bases not matched to a gene. Per germline, CDR1 SGHVS and CDR2 FQNEAQ.

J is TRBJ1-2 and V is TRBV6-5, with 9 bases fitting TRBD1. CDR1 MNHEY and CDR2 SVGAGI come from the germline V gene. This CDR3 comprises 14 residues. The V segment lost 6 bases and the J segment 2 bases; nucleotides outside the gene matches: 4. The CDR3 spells CASRGQGRNYGYTF. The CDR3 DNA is TGTGCCAGCAGGGGACAGGGCCGGAACTATGGCTACACCTTC.

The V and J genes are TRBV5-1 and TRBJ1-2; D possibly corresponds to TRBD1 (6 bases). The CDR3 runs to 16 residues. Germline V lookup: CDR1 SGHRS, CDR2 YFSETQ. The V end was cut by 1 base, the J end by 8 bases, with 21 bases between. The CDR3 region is CASSLTQTGVSRGYTF. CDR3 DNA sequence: TGCGCCAGCAGCTTGACACAGACAGGTGTTTCTAGAGGCTACACCTTC.

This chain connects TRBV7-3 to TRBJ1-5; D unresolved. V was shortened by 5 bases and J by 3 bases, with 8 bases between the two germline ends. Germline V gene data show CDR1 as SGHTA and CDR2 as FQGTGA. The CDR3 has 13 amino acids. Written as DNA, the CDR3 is TGTGCCAGCAGCCCCGGGTCCAATCAGCCCCAGCATTTT. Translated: CASSPGSNQPQHF.

The CDR3 protein is CASSSTGPYGYTF. CDR3 DNA sequence: TGTGCCAGTAGTTCGACAGGGCCCTATGGCTACACCTTC. The rearrangement links TRBV19 to TRBJ1-2; 7 nucleotides line up with TRBD1. CDR1 is LNHDA, CDR2 SQIVND, per germline (reference sequence). J gave up 4 bases and V 5 bases, and 4 bases lay outside the gene matches. This CDR3 is 13 amino acids long.